This TCR beta chain appears in the sequencing data of a study of blood T cell repertoires in COVID-19. The overall study: Acute and convalescent COVID-19 samples came from the United States, Italy and Spain. T cells, B-cell-depleted T cells, or PBMCs supplied cDNA or gDNA.

Only in-frame clones appear in the TCRdb table, and some are missing; sequencing was by immunoSEQ multiplex PCR. Of tens of thousands of clones listed, around 88% are singletons. This CDR3 has 14 residues. The germline V gene has CDR1 MNHEY and CDR2 SMNVEV (reference sequence). Trimming cost V 2 bases and J 7 bases, with 9 bases left between them. The TCR originated in a man between 60 and 70 years old with acute or convalescent COVID-19. The sequencing input was peripheral blood. The chain is built from TRBV27 and TRBJ1-6; D possibly corresponds to TRBD1 (5 bases). CDR3 DNA: TGTGCCAGCAGTTTACACAGGCCCAATTCACCCCTCCACTTT. Protein sequence: CASSLHRPNSPLHF.